Sequencing of this T cell receptor beta chain was carried out in a study of response to subunit inactivated influenza vaccine. Study-wide findings and caveats: Few new T cells, the authors suggested, are recruited by each seasonal influenza vaccination.

Notes on this clonotype: Its target is unknown.

Germline loops: CDR1 SNHLY, CDR2 FYNNEI. The CDR3 contains 14 residues. J was trimmed by 5 bases and V by 10 bases; bases with no gene match: 11. TCRdb passed the RT-PCR reads through MiXCR, listing each CDR3 protein once. The data show over 400,000 distinct CDR3 sequences, 13% seen once. This clonotype was sampled from a man aged 50 to 60 who received an inactivated influenza vaccine. The chain uses TRBV2 and TRBJ2-5; TRBD1 matches 9 bases. The material sequenced was PBMCs from blood, taken 35 to 45 days after vaccination. In DNA form, the CDR3 reads TGTGCCAATTCCGGGACAGGGACTCCGGAGACCCAGTACTTC. Its protein product is CANSGTGTPETQYF.